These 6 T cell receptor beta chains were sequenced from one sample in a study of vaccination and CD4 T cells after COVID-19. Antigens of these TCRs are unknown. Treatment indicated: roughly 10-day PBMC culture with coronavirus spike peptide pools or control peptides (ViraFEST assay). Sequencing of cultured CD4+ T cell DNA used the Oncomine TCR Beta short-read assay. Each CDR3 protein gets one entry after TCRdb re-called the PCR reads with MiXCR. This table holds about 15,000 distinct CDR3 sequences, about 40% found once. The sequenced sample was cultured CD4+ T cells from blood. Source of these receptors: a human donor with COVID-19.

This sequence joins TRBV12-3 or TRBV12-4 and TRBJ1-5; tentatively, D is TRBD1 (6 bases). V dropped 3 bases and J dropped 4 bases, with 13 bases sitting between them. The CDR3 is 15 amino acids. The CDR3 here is CASSLSGGRNQPQHF. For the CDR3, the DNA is TGTGCCAGCAGTTTGTCGGGGGGCAGGAATCAGCCCCAGCATTTT.

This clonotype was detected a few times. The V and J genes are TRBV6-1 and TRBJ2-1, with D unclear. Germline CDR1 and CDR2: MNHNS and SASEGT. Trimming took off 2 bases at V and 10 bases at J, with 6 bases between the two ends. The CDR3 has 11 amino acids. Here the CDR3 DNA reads TGTGCCAGCAGTGAAATCTGGGAGCAGTTCTTC. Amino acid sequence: CASSEIWEQFF.

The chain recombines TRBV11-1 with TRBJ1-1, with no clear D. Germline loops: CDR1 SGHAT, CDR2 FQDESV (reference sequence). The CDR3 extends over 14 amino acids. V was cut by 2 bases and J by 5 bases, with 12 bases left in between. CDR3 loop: CASSLSGAQTEAFF. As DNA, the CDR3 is TGTGCCAGCAGCTTAAGCGGAGCACAGACTGAAGCTTTCTTT.

CDR3 nucleotide sequence: TGTGCCAGCAGTCCGCGACAGGGTCAGGGTTCACCCCTCCACTTT. Translation: CASSPRQGQGSPLHF. This chain links TRBV27 with TRBJ1-6, with 7 positions matching TRBD1. Germline-derived CDR1 and CDR2 are MNHEY and SMNVEV (reference sequence). The V segment lost 5 bases and the J segment 9 bases; nucleotides outside the gene matches: 10. This CDR3 is 15 amino acids long.

The CDR3, as DNA: TGTGCCAGTAGTATCGGTAGCGGGGGGGCCGGAGAGACCCAGTACTTC. Protein: CASSIGSGGAGETQYF. This chain links TRBV19 with TRBJ2-5, with 11 bases that match TRBD2. The trim removed 3 bases at V and 4 bases at J, leaving 7 bases unmatched. In germline, CDR1 is LNHDA, CDR2 SQIVND (reference sequence). The CDR3 is 16 amino acids.

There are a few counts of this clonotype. This CDR3 reads CSAREAKGGTSSYNEQFF. The CDR3 bases are TGCAGTGCTAGAGAAGCCAAAGGGGGGACTAGCTCCTACAATGAGCAGTTCTTC. The chain is built from TRBV20-1 and TRBJ2-1; 8 positions agree with TRBD2. CDR1 is DFQATT, CDR2 SNEGSKA, per germline (reference sequence). V shed 0 bases and J 0 bases; nucleotides not matched to a gene: 10. This CDR3 has 18 residues.